Listed below are T cell receptor beta chains from one sample, sequenced in a study of resident and recirculating memory T cells in vitiligo. Generated by immunoSEQ multiplex PCR, the TCRdb table keeps only in-frame clones and is missing some. The data contain roughly 42,000 clones, 80% to 95% of them singletons. Sequenced: blood. All receptors derive from a male donor with vitiligo. Both conserved end residues are part of each CDR3. Fields, in order: CDR3 DNA, CDR3 protein, clone size, D gene, V gene, J gene, CDR3 length. A D gene is named only where the DNA matches it firmly. Clone size appears in some rows only: once, few, many, or a class for an expanded clone.

TGTGCCGGAGACTCCGGGACAACTAGCACAGATACGCAGTATTTT	CAGDSGTTSTDTQYF	-	-	TRBV30	TRBJ2-3	15
TGTGCCAGCAGCCCCGCAGGTACAGATACGCAGTATTTT	CASSPAGTDTQYF	-	-	TRBV7-7	TRBJ2-3	13
TGTGCCAGCAGCACGTTCGACAGGTCCCACAATGAGCAGTTCTTC	CASSTFDRSHNEQFF	-	-	TRBV9	TRBJ2-1	15
TGCAGCGTTGAAATGGGGACTTACAATGAGCAGTTCTTC	CSVEMGTYNEQFF	-	-	TRBV29-1	TRBJ2-1	13
TGTGCCAGCAGCTTCGGGGACAGACTCACCTATGGCTACACCTTC	CASSFGDRLTYGYTF	-	TRBD1	TRBV5-4	TRBJ1-2	15
TGTGCCAGCAGCCCTACTAGCGGGGAATACAATGAGCAGTTCTTC	CASSPTSGEYNEQFF	-	TRBD2	TRBV9	TRBJ2-1	15
TGTGCCAGCAAACTAGCGGGGACCTACGAGCAGTACTTC	CASKLAGTYEQYF	-	TRBD2	TRBV28	TRBJ2-7	13
TGTGCCAGCAGTAGCCGGGACAGCTCCTACAATGAGCAGTTCTTC	CASSSRDSSYNEQFF	-	TRBD1	TRBV6-4	TRBJ2-1	15
TGTGCCAGCAGCCCGACCGGGACAGGGGGTGGCTACACCTTC	CASSPTGTGGGYTF	-	TRBD1	TRBV4-2	TRBJ1-2	14
TGTGCCAGCAGCGAAAAGACAGGCCTTAACTACGAGCAGTACTTC	CASSEKTGLNYEQYF	-	-	TRBV6-1	TRBJ2-7	15
TGTGCCAGCAGCTTAATTGTGGCTAGCGGAACCAAAAACATTCAGTACTTC	CASSLIVASGTKNIQYF	once	TRBD2	TRBV7-2	TRBJ2-4	17
TGCGCCAGCAGCCGACAGGGGGCGCGGGAGACCCAGTACTTC	CASSRQGARETQYF	once	TRBD1	TRBV5-1	TRBJ2-5	14
TGTGCCAGCAGCCCTCACAGGGGAAACACCGGGGAGCTGTTTTTT	CASSPHRGNTGELFF	-	TRBD1	TRBV14	TRBJ2-2	15
TGTGCCAGCAGCGTAGGGCATAAGGAGACCCAGTACTTC	CASSVGHKETQYF	-	-	TRBV9	TRBJ2-5	13